The rows below give T cell receptor beta chains drawn from one sample of a study of shared clonotypes between healthy human individuals. Data came from immunoSEQ multiplex PCR; TCRdb stores just in-frame clones and leaves some out. The data hold a few hundred thousand clones, with roughly 91% observed a single time. The source material was memory CD8+ T cells sorted from blood. The receptors come from a man between 18 and 29 years old in good health. Both conserved end residues are part of each CDR3. Fields, in order: CDR3 DNA, CDR3 protein, J gene, D gene, clone size, V gene. A D gene is named only where the DNA matches it firmly. Rows may omit the clone size; those that give it use once, few, many or a size class.

CDR3 DNA: TGTGCCAGCAGTTTAAAGGACCCAACGGTCCAAACCTCCTACGAGCAGTACTTC; CDR3 protein: CASSLKDPTVQTSYEQYF; J gene: TRBJ2-7; D gene: -; clone size: -; V gene: TRBV27
CDR3 DNA: TGCGCCAGCCTGGAGGGGTCGGGTTCACCCCTCCACTTT; CDR3 protein: CASLEGSGSPLHF; J gene: TRBJ1-6; D gene: -; clone size: -; V gene: TRBV4-1
CDR3 DNA: TGTGCCAGCAGCCTCCAGGGGGGAATAGACGAGCAGTACTTC; CDR3 protein: CASSLQGGIDEQYF; J gene: TRBJ2-7; D gene: -; clone size: -; V gene: TRBV5-6
CDR3 DNA: TGCAGCGGATTCCTAGGGACAGGTCTCAAGGGTACTGAAGCTTTCTTT; CDR3 protein: CSGFLGTGLKGTEAFF; J gene: TRBJ1-1; D gene: TRBD1; clone size: -; V gene: TRBV29-1
CDR3 DNA: TGTGCCAGCAGTTACTCGAGTCGGGCAAGGACCTTC; CDR3 protein: CASSYSSRARTF; J gene: TRBJ1-2; D gene: -; clone size: once; V gene: TRBV6-6
CDR3 DNA: TGTGCCAGCAGCTTAGCGTGGAGGGGGCCGGGAGCTGAAGCTTTCTTT; CDR3 protein: CASSLAWRGPGAEAFF; J gene: TRBJ1-1; D gene: TRBD1; clone size: once; V gene: TRBV7-9
CDR3 DNA: TGTGCCAGCAACTGGGTCCTTCGAGACTACGAGCAGTACTTC; CDR3 protein: CASNWVLRDYEQYF; J gene: TRBJ2-7; D gene: -; clone size: few; V gene: TRBV9
CDR3 DNA: TGTGCCAGCAGTTGGGGGGACACCGGGGAGCTGTTTTTT; CDR3 protein: CASSWGDTGELFF; J gene: TRBJ2-2; D gene: -; clone size: -; V gene: TRBV27
CDR3 DNA: TGTGCCAGCAGCTTTTCGGCCAGGCCCTACGAGCAGTACTTC; CDR3 protein: CASSFSARPYEQYF; J gene: TRBJ2-7; D gene: -; clone size: once; V gene: TRBV11-3
CDR3 DNA: TGTGCCAGCAGCCTTACAGGAGGCGGGATAAGCTCCTACAATGAGCAGTTCTTC; CDR3 protein: CASSLTGGGISSYNEQFF; J gene: TRBJ2-1; D gene: -; clone size: -; V gene: TRBV7-8
CDR3 DNA: TGTGCCAGTAGTACTGCAAGGACTAGCCGTACGCAGTATTTT; CDR3 protein: CASSTARTSRTQYF; J gene: TRBJ2-3; D gene: TRBD2; clone size: -; V gene: TRBV19
CDR3 DNA: TGTGCCAGCAGTCCCCGGGACAGTCCTAATGAAAAACTGTTTTTT; CDR3 protein: CASSPRDSPNEKLFF; J gene: TRBJ1-4; D gene: TRBD1; clone size: -; V gene: TRBV6-6
CDR3 DNA: TGTGCCAGCAGCTTGGGAGCGGATTCCTACGAGCAGTACTTC; CDR3 protein: CASSLGADSYEQYF; J gene: TRBJ2-7; D gene: -; clone size: -; V gene: TRBV11-2
CDR3 DNA: TGTGCCAGCAGCATCCCCGGGCCGTTCTTC; CDR3 protein: CASSIPGPFF; J gene: TRBJ2-1; D gene: -; clone size: -; V gene: TRBV7-9
CDR3 DNA: TGTGCCAGCAGAAACTTGGGGAGCTCCTACGAGCAGTACTTC; CDR3 protein: CASRNLGSSYEQYF; J gene: TRBJ2-7; D gene: -; clone size: -; V gene: TRBV2
CDR3 DNA: TGTGCCAGCAGGTCGGGACAGTACAATGAGCAGTTCTTC; CDR3 protein: CASRSGQYNEQFF; J gene: TRBJ2-1; D gene: TRBD1; clone size: -; V gene: TRBV7-8